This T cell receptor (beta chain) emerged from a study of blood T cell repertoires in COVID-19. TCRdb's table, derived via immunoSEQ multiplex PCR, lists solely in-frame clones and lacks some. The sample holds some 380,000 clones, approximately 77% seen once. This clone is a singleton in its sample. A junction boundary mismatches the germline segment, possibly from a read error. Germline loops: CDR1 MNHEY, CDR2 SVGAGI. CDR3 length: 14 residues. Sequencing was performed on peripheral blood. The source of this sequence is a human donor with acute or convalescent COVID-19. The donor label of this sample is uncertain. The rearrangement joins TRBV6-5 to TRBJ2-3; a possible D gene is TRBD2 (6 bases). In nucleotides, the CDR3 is TGTGCCAGCGGAAGGGGACTTTTCACAAATACGCAGTATTTT. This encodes CASGRGLFTNTQYF.